A selection of T cell receptor beta chains follows, all from one sample in a study of early T cells in non-severe SARS-CoV-2 infection. MiXCR was run by TCRdb on the 5' RACE reads, yielding one entry per CDR3 protein. Counted here are tens of thousands of distinct CDR3 sequences, 9.5% to 15% occurring once; the ten biggest clones make up 3.5% to 5.5%. Sequencing was done on a sample of whole blood. All receptors come from an adult who was a healthcare worker with PCR-confirmed SARS-CoV-2 infection or an uninfected control (not recorded which). Each CDR3 is given with its conserved first and last residue. Fields, in order: CDR3 DNA, CDR3 protein, D gene, J gene, V gene, CDR3 length, clone size. The D gene is left open where the match is weak. Size is stated for part of the rows, as once, few or many counts, or as a class when the clone is expanded.

TGCGCCAGCAGTCCATTCGGGGCTGACGACTATGGCTACACCTTC,CASSPFGADDYGYTF,-,TRBJ1-2,TRBV23-1,15,few
TGCGCCAGCAGCTTGTATGGACAGGGGGGCACTGAAGCTTTCTTT,CASSLYGQGGTEAFF,TRBD1,TRBJ1-1,TRBV5-1,15,many
TGTGCCAGTAGTATGGTGCGAACAACGAACACCGGGGAGCTGTTTTTT,CASSMVRTTNTGELFF,-,TRBJ2-2,TRBV19,16,-
TGTGCCAGCAGCGCCGGGACAGGGATTCAGCCCCAGCATTTT,CASSAGTGIQPQHF,TRBD1,TRBJ1-5,TRBV7-2,14,-
TGTGCCAGCAGCTCACAAACGGGACACAACTATGGCTACACCTTC,CASSSQTGHNYGYTF,-,TRBJ1-2,TRBV6-2/TRBV6-3,15,-
TGCAGCGTTGGTCGGGGTCGTGCTCAGCCCCAGCATTTT,CSVGRGRAQPQHF,-,TRBJ1-5,TRBV29-1,13,many
TGTGCCAGCAGCAGAAACAGGGTCGGCTCACCCCTCCACTTT,CASSRNRVGSPLHF,-,TRBJ1-6,TRBV7-9,14,many
TGCAGTGCTACCTACAGGGGGCGAGGTGAAAAACTGTTTTTT,CSATYRGRGEKLFF,TRBD1,TRBJ1-4,TRBV20-1,14,-
TGTGCCAGCAGCTTATCGGGGCGGGGTGAAGCTTTCTTT,CASSLSGRGEAFF,-,TRBJ1-1,TRBV7-6,13,-
TGTGCCAGCAGCTTAGAGGGCACAGTAGCTGGAAACACCATATATTTT,CASSLEGTVAGNTIYF,-,TRBJ1-3,TRBV7-9,16,many
TGTGCCATCAGTGATTTACCGGACTATGGCTACACCTTC,CAISDLPDYGYTF,-,TRBJ1-2,TRBV10-3,13,once
TGTGCCAGCGGAACCAGGTCTCCTAGAGGGGGCAATGAGCAGTTCTTC,CASGTRSPRGGNEQFF,-,TRBJ2-1,TRBV3-1,16,few
TGTGCCAGCAGTCCCGGACGTGATGACGAGCAGTACTTC,CASSPGRDDEQYF,-,TRBJ2-7,TRBV28,13,many
TGTGCCAGCGGCTGGACAGGGGGGCTCGACAATGAGCAGTTCTTC,CASGWTGGLDNEQFF,TRBD1,TRBJ2-1,TRBV2,15,-
TGTGCCAGCTCACCCCCGGCCGGGGAAGGTGAAAAACTGTTTTTT,CASSPPAGEGEKLFF,-,TRBJ1-4,TRBV18,15,many
TGTGCCAGCAGTTCCCTGCGGACCCAGTACTTC,CASSSLRTQYF,-,TRBJ2-5,TRBV2,11,-
TGTGCCAGCAGCCAAGTGCCCCCCCCCGGTACAGATACGCAGTATTTT,CASSQVPPPGTDTQYF,-,TRBJ2-3,TRBV3-1,16,-
TGTGCCAGCAGTTTTAGGACCCCCGGGGAGCTGTTTTTT,CASSFRTPGELFF,-,TRBJ2-2,TRBV12-3/TRBV12-4,13,few
TGTGCCAGCAGCAGGGGACTAGCGGGGTCCACAGATACGCAGTATTTT,CASSRGLAGSTDTQYF,-,TRBJ2-3,TRBV21-1,16,many
TGCAGCGTTGATTCGGGGAACAATGAGCAGTTCTTC,CSVDSGNNEQFF,-,TRBJ2-1,TRBV29-1,12,-
TGTGCCAGCAGCGAAGAAAACCTACCGAACACCGGGGAGCTGTTTTTT,CASSEENLPNTGELFF,-,TRBJ2-2,TRBV9,16,-